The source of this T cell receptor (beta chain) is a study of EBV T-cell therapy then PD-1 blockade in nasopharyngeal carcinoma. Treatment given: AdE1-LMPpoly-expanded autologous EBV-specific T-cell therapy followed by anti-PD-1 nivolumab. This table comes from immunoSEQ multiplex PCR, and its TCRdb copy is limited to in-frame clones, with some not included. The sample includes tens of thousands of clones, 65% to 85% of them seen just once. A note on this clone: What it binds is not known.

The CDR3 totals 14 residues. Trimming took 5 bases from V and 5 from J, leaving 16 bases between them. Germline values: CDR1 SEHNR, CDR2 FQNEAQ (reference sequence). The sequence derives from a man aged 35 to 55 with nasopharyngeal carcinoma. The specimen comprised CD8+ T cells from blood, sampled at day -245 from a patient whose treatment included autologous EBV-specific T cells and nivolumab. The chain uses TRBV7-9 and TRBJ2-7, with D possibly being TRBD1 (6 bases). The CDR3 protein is CASSRPLQGNEQYF. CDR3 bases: TGTGCCAGCAGCCGTCCATTGCAGGGGAACGAGCAGTACTTC.